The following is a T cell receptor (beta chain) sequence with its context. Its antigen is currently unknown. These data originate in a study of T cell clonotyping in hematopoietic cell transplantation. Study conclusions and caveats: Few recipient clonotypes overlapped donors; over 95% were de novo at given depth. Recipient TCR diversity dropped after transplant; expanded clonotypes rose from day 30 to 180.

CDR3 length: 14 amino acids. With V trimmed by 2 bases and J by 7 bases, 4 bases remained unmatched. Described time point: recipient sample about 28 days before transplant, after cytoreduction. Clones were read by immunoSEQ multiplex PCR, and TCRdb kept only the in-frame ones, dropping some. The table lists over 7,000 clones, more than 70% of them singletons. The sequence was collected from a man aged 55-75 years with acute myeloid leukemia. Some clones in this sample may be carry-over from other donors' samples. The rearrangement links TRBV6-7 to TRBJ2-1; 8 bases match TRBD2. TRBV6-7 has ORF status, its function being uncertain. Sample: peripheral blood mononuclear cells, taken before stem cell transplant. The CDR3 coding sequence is TGTGCCAGCAGTTACCGACTAGCGCGGAATGAGCAGTTCTTC. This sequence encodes CASSYRLARNEQFF.